This is a list of T cell receptor beta chains from one sample in a study of regulatory dendritic cells for organ transplantation. Generated by immunoSEQ multiplex PCR, the TCRdb table keeps only in-frame clones and is missing some. The data show tens of thousands of clones, with just under 75% seen just once and approximately 0.92% held by the top ten. Sequencing used memory CD4+ T cells from blood. Receptors were obtained from a human donor in good health. The CDR3 runs from the conserved cysteine through the conserved F or W. D genes are given only for firm matches. Clone sizes are given selectively: once, few, many, or a class where the clone is expanded.

>NA|TRBV19|TRBJ2-4|TRBD2
TGTGCCAGTAGTATGGGGGGGGCCAAAAACATTCAGTACTTC
CASSMGGAKNIQYF
>NA|TRBV7-2|TRBJ1-2|NA
TGTGCCAGCAGCCGAGGCGGCCAGTATGGCTACACCTTC
CASSRGGQYGYTF
>NA|TRBV4-3|TRBJ2-7|TRBD1
TGCGCCAGCAGCTCCTATAGAATCCGGGACAGGCCCTACGAGCAGTACTTC
CASSSYRIRDRPYEQYF
>NA|TRBV18|TRBJ2-3|TRBD1
TGTGCCAGCTCACCATTAGCAGGGGGAAAGAAGCCAGATACGCAGTATTTT
CASSPLAGGKKPDTQYF
>few|TRBV7-2|TRBJ1-5|NA
TGTGCCAGCAGCTTAGGAGCAGGGAGCAATCAGCCCCAGCATTTT
CASSLGAGSNQPQHF
>NA|TRBV6-5|TRBJ2-4|NA
TGTGCCAGCAGTTCGAGCTGGGCCAAAAACATTCAGTACTTC
CASSSSWAKNIQYF
>NA|TRBV1|TRBJ2-3|NA
TGCACCAGCACCGCCAAGGGCGGGGGGCGCACAGATACGCAGTATTTT
CTSTAKGGGRTDTQYF
>few|TRBV10-3|TRBJ2-1|TRBD2
TGTGCCATCAGTCCAGCCGGGACTAGCGGAGACAATGAGCAGTTCTTC
CAISPAGTSGDNEQFF
>NA|TRBV11-3|TRBJ1-6|NA
TGTGCCAGCAGCTTTGGGCGCAGTAATTCACCCCTCCACTTT
CASSFGRSNSPLHF
>few|TRBV19|TRBJ1-1|NA
TGTGCCAGTAGTATAGGGCCCCGGAGTGAAGCTTTCTTT
CASSIGPRSEAFF
>NA|TRBV7-2|TRBJ2-1|NA
TGTGCCAGCAGCGGGGGCGGAAGCTCCTACAATGAGCAGTTCTTC
CASSGGGSSYNEQFF
>NA|TRBV18|TRBJ2-5|NA
TGTGCCAGCTCAGAGCTCCAAGAGACCCAGTACTTC
CASSELQETQYF
>NA|TRBV5-6|TRBJ2-4|NA
TGTGCCAGCAGCTTGGACGCAGGGAGGGGGATAAACATTCAGTACTTC
CASSLDAGRGINIQYF
>NA|TRBV29-1|TRBJ2-1|NA
TGCAGCGTCCGACTACTTTACAATGAGCAGTTCTTC
CSVRLLYNEQFF
>NA|TRBV5-1|TRBJ2-5|NA
TGCGCCAGCAGCCCACAGGGTAGTGGCCAAGAGACCCAGTACTTC
CASSPQGSGQETQYF
>few|TRBV15|TRBJ2-1|TRBD2
TGTGCCACCCTTGAGCGGGGGAGCTCCTACAATGAGCAGTTCTTC
CATLERGSSYNEQFF
>NA|TRBV19|TRBJ1-1|TRBD1
TGTGCCAGTACCTTGACAGGGGGGATTGAAGCTTTCTTT
CASTLTGGIEAFF
>NA|TRBV5-4|TRBJ2-6|NA
TGTGCCAGCAGCCCTCAGGGCTCTGGGGCCAACGTCCTGACTTTC
CASSPQGSGANVLTF
>NA|TRBV6-5|TRBJ2-2|NA
TGTGCCAGCAGGGACATGTCCTGGAACACCGGGGAGCTGTTTTTT
CASRDMSWNTGELFF
>NA|TRBV5-6|TRBJ2-1|TRBD1
TGTGCCAGCAGCTATGGGACAGAATACAATGAGCAGTTCTTC
CASSYGTEYNEQFF
>NA|TRBV18|TRBJ1-1|TRBD1
TGTGCCAGCTTCGGGACAGGGATGAACACTGAAGCTTTCTTT
CASFGTGMNTEAFF
>NA|TRBV5-1|TRBJ1-2|NA
TGCGCCAGCAGGAGGGACTTTAACTATGGCTACACCTTC
CASRRDFNYGYTF
>NA|TRBV4-1|TRBJ2-1|TRBD2
TGCGCCAGCAGCCGCTCCGGGACTAGCGGGTACAATGAGCAGTTCTTC
CASSRSGTSGYNEQFF
>once|TRBV6-1|TRBJ1-2|TRBD1
TGTGCCAGCAGTGAAGCGGGGACCAGGGGGCGAGGCTACACCTTC
CASSEAGTRGRGYTF
>NA|TRBV13|TRBJ1-3|TRBD1
TGTGCCAGCAGCTCACGGACAGGGCAGAGCTCTGGAAACACCATATATTTT
CASSSRTGQSSGNTIYF
>NA|TRBV18|TRBJ2-5|NA
TGTGCCAGCTCACCGGGTGAAGACTTTACGACCCAGTACTTC
CASSPGEDFTTQYF
>NA|TRBV6-1|TRBJ1-5|TRBD1
TGTGCCAGCAGTGGAAGGACAGGGGGCGCGGTGGTAGACCAGCCCCAGCATTTT
CASSGRTGGAVVDQPQHF
>NA|TRBV7-2|TRBJ1-3|TRBD1
TGTGCCAGCAGCCCAGGGGGGCGAAACACCATATATTTT
CASSPGGRNTIYF
>NA|TRBV7-9|TRBJ2-7|TRBD1
TGTGCCAGCAGCTATGGGACAGGGGGGACCTACGAGCAGTACTTC
CASSYGTGGTYEQYF
>NA|TRBV4-2|TRBJ1-4|TRBD1
TGTGCCAGCAGCCAAGAGAAGCGCCAGGGGGGTGAAAAACTGTTTTTT
CASSQEKRQGGEKLFF
>few|TRBV5-4|TRBJ2-7|TRBD1
TGTGCCAGCAGCTTGAGTCAGGGGGCCGCCGAGCAGTACTTC
CASSLSQGAAEQYF
>few|TRBV11-3|TRBJ2-6|NA
TGTGCCAGCAGCCGAGAAGGGGGCTCTGGGGCCAACGTCCTGACTTTC
CASSREGGSGANVLTF
>NA|TRBV11-3|TRBJ1-2|NA
TGTGCCAGCAGCCTAGGAGATCGGGAGGGCCATCGCTACACCTTC
CASSLGDREGHRYTF
>NA|TRBV6-1|TRBJ2-1|NA
TGTGCCAGCAGTGAAGGGCTCCCCTCCAGAGGGGAGCAGTTCTTC
CASSEGLPSRGEQFF
>few|TRBV7-2|TRBJ1-2|NA
TGTGCCAGCAGCTTAGGAAGGGGAGGGGATGGCTACACCTTC
CASSLGRGGDGYTF
>NA|TRBV5-1|TRBJ2-3|NA
TGCGCCAGCGCGGGTGACACAGATACGCAGTATTTT
CASAGDTDTQYF